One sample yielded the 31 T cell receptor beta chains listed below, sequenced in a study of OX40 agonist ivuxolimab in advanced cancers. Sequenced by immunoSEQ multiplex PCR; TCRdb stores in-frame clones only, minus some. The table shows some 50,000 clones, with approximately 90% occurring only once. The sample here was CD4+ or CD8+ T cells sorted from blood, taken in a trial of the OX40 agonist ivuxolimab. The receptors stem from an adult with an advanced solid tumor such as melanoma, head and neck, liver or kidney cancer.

This CDR3 reads CASFLGSGPGTEAFF. CDR3 nucleotide sequence: TGTGCCAGCTTCTTGGGCTCAGGGCCCGGGACTGAAGCTTTCTTT. This chain joins TRBV27 and TRBJ1-1, with D perhaps matching TRBD1 (5 bases). This CDR3 comprises 15 residues. The germline gives CDR1 MNHEY, CDR2 SMNVEV (reference sequence). Trimming cost V 8 bases and J 5 bases, with 21 bases left between them.

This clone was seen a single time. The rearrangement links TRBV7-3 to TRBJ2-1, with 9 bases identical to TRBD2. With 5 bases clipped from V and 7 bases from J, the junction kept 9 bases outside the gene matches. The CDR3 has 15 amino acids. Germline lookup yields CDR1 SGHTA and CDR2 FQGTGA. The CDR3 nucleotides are TGTGCCAGCAGCCACCCGGTAAGCGGGGGGAATGAGCAGTTCTTC. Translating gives CASSHPVSGGNEQFF.

CDR3 loop: CASSLAGDGELFF. Written as DNA, the CDR3 is TGTGCCAGCAGCTTAGCAGGGGACGGGGAGCTGTTTTTT. The rearrangement links TRBV13 to TRBJ2-2, with TRBD1 as a possible D gene (6 bases). Germline V gene lookup returns CDR1 PRHDT and CDR2 FYEKMQ (reference sequence). The CDR3 totals 13 residues. The V end lost 1 base, the J end lost 7 bases, and 7 bases lay between the germline ends.

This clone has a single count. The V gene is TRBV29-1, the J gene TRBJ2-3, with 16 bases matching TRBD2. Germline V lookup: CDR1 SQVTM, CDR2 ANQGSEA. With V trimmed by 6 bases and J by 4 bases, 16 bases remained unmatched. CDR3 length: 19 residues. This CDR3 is CSVTPGTSGGAVDPDTQYF. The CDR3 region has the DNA TGCAGCGTAACTCCCGGGACTAGCGGGGGGGCTGTTGATCCAGATACGCAGTATTTT.

For the CDR3, the DNA is TGCGCCAGCAGCCAAGATCCAGGCGGATACGGAAACACCATATATTTT. This codes for CASSQDPGGYGNTIYF. The chain couples TRBV4-3 to TRBJ1-3, with no clear D. The CDR3 runs 16 residues. Germline V gene sequence: CDR1 LGHNA, CDR2 YSLEER. Trimming took off 0 bases at V and 4 bases at J, with 13 bases between the two ends.

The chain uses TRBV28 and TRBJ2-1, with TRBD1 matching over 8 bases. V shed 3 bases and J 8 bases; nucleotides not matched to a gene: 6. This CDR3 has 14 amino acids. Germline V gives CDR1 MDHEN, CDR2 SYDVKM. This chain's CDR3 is CASSFQGASDEQFF. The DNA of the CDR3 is TGTGCCAGCAGTTTCCAGGGGGCAAGTGATGAGCAGTTCTTC.

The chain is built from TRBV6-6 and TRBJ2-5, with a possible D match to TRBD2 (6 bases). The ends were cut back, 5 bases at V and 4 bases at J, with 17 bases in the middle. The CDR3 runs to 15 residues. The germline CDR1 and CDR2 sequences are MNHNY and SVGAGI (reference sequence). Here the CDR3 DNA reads TGTGCCAGCAGTCCACCCCTGGGGGGAACAGAGACCCAGTACTTC. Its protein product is CASSPPLGGTETQYF.

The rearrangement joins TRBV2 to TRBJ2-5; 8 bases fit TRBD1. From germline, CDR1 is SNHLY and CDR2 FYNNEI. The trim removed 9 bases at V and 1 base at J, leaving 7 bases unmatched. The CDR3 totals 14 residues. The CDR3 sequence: CASGTGDFQETQYF. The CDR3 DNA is TGTGCCAGTGGGACAGGCGATTTCCAAGAGACCCAGTACTTC.

The CDR3 DNA is TGCAGCGTTGTGCAGGACAATGAGCAGTTCTTC. Translation gives CSVVQDNEQFF. J is TRBJ2-1 and V is TRBV29-1; D gene ambiguous. Trimming pared 4 bases from V and 5 bases from J, leaving 6 bases between. CDR3 size: 11 residues. Germline values: CDR1 SQVTM, CDR2 ANQGSEA.

DNA of the CDR3: TGTGCCAAACGAAGGGCTCGGTACGAGCAGTACTTC. Its translation: CAKRRARYEQYF. The chain recombines TRBV27 with TRBJ2-7; D not resolved. This CDR3 contains 12 residues. Germline lookup yields CDR1 MNHEY and CDR2 SMNVEV (reference sequence). The V end lost 10 bases, the J end lost 4 bases, and 14 bases lay between the germline ends.

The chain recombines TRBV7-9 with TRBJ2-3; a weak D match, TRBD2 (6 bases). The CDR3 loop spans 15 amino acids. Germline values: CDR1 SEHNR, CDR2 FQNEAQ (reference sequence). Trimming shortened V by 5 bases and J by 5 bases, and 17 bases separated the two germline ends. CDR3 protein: CASSPPGGGGDTQYF. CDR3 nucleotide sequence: TGTGCCAGCAGCCCCCCCGGTGGGGGAGGAGATACGCAGTATTTT.

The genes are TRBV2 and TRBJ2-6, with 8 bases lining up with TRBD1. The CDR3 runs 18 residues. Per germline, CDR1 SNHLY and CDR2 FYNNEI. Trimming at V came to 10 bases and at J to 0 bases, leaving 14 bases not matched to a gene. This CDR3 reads CATVEVRGRSSGANVLTF. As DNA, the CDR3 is TGTGCCACCGTAGAAGTCAGGGGGCGAAGCTCTGGGGCCAACGTCCTGACTTTC.

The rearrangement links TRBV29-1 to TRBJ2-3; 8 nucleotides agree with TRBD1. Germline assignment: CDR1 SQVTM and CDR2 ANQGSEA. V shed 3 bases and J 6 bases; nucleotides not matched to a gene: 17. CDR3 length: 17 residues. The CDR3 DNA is TGCAGCGTTGAGAAACGTATGGTGCGTCAGGGGGCTGATACGCAGTATTTT. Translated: CSVEKRMVRQGADTQYF.

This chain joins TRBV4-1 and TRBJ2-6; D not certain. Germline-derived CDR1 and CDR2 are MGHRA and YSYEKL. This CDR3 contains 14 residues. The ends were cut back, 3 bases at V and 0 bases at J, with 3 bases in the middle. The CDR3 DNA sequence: TGCGCCAGCAGCCACTCCTCTGGGGCCAACGTCCTGACTTTC. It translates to CASSHSSGANVLTF.

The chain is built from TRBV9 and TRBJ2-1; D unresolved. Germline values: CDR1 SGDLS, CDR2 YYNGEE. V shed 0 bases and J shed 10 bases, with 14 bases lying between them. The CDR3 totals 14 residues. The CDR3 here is CASSVELPGVEQFF. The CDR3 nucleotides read TGTGCCAGCAGCGTAGAACTCCCAGGTGTGGAGCAGTTCTTC.

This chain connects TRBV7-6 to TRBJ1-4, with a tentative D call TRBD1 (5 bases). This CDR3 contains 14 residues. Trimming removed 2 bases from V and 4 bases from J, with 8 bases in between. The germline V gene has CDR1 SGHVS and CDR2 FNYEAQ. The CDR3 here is CASSLWQGNEKLFF. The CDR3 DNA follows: TGTGCCAGCAGCTTATGGCAGGGTAATGAAAAACTGTTTTTT.

The CDR3 loop is CASIGLWGQDTEAFF. The CDR3 DNA reads TGTGCCAGTATCGGGCTTTGGGGGCAAGACACTGAAGCTTTCTTT. This chain links TRBV19 with TRBJ1-1; D may be TRBD1 (6 bases). The CDR3 spans 15 residues. Deletions cut 7 bases from V and 3 bases from J, with 18 bases between. CDR1 is LNHDA, CDR2 SQIVND, per germline (reference sequence).

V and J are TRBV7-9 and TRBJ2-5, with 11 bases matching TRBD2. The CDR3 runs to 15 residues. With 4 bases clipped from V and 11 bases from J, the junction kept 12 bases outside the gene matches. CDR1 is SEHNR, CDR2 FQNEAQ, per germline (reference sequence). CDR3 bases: TGTGCCAGCAGCTCGGAGGGACTAGCGGTCCTAGAGCAGTACTTC. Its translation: CASSSEGLAVLEQYF.

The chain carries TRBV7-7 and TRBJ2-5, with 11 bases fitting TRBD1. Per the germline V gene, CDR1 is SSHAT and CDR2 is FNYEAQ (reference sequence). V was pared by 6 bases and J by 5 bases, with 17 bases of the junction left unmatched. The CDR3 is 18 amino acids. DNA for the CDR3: TGTGCCAGCAGTCTCACCCATCCGGGACAGGGGGTGCATGAGACCCAGTACTTC. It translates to CASSLTHPGQGVHETQYF.

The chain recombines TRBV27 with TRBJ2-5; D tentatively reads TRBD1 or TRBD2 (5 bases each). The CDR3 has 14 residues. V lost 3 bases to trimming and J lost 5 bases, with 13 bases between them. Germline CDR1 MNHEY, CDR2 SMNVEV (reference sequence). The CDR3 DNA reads TGTGCCAGCAGTTTGGTAGGGACGATGGAGACCCAGTACTTC. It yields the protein CASSLVGTMETQYF.

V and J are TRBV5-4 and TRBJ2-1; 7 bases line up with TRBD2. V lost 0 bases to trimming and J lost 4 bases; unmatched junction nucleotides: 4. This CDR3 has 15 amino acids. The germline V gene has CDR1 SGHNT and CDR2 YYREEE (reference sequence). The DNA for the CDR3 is TGTGCCAGCAGCTTGGGCGAAGCGGGATACAATGAGCAGTTCTTC. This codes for CASSLGEAGYNEQFF.

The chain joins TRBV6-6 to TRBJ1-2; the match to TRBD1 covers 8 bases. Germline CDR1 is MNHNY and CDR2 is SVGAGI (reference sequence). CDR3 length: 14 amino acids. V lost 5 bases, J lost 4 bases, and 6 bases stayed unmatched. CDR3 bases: TGTGCCAGCAGTGGACAGGGTTCAGGCTATGGCTACACCTTC. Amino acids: CASSGQGSGYGYTF.

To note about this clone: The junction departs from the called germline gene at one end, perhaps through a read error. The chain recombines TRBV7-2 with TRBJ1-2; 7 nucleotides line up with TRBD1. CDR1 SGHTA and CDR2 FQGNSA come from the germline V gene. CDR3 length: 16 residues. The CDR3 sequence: CASSLAAGGEGYGYTF. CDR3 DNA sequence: TGTGCCAGCAGCCTAGCGGCAGGGGGAGAGGGGTATGGCTACACCTTC.

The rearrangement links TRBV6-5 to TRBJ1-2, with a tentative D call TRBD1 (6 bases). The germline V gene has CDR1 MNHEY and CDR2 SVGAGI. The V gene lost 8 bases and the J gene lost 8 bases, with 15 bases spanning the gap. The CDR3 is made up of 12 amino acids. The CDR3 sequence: CASSTGSGGYTF. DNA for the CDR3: TGTGCCAGCTCGACAGGAAGTGGAGGCTACACCTTC.

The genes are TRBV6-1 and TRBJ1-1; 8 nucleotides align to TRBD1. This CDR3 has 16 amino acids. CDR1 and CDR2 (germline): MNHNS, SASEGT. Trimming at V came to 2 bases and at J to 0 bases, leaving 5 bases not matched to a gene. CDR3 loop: CASSELWTGLNTEAFF. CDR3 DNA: TGTGCCAGCAGTGAACTCTGGACAGGGTTGAACACTGAAGCTTTCTTT.

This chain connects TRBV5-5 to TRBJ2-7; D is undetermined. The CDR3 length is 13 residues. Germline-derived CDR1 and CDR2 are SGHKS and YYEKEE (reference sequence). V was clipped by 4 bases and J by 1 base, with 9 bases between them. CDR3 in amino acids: CASSPPTSYEQYF. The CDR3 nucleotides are TGTGCCAGCAGCCCCCCCACGTCCTACGAGCAGTACTTC. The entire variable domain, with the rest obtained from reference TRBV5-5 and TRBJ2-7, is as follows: DAGVTQSPTHLIKTRGQQVTLRCSPISGHKSVSWYQQVLGQGPQFIFQYYEKEERGRGNFPDRFSARQFPNYSSELNVNALLLGDSALYLCASSPPTSYEQYFGPGTRLTVT.

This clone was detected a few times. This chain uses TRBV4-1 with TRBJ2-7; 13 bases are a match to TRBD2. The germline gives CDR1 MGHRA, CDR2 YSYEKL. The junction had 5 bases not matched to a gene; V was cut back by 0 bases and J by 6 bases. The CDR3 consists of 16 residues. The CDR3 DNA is TGCGCCAGCAGCCAAGACCCGGGACTAGCGGGATTCGAGCAGTACTTC. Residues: CASSQDPGLAGFEQYF.

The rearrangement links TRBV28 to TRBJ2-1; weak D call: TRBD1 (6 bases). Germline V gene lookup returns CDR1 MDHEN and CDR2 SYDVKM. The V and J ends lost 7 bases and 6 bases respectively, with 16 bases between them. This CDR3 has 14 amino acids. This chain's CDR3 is CASKIQGGFNEQFF. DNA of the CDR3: TGTGCCAGCAAAATACAGGGTGGGTTCAATGAGCAGTTCTTC.

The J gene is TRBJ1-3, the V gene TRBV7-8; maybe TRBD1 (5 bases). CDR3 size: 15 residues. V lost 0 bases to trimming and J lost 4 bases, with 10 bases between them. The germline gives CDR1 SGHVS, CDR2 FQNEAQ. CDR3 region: CASSLASGLGNTIYF. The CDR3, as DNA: TGTGCCAGCAGCTTAGCCTCAGGGTTGGGAAACACCATATATTTT.

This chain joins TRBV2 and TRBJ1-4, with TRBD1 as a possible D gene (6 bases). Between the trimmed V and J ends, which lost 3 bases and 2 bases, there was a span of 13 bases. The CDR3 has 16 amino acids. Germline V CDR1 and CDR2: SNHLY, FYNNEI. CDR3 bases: TGTGCCAGCAGTGACCCCGGGACACCTACTAATGAAAAACTGTTTTTT. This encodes CASSDPGTPTNEKLFF.

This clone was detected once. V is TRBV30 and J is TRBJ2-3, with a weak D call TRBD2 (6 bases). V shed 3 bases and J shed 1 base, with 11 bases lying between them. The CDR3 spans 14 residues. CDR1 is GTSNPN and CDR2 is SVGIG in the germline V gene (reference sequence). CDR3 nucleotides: TGTGCCTGGAGCGGGGGAGCTGGCACAGATACGCAGTATTTT. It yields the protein CAWSGGAGTDTQYF.